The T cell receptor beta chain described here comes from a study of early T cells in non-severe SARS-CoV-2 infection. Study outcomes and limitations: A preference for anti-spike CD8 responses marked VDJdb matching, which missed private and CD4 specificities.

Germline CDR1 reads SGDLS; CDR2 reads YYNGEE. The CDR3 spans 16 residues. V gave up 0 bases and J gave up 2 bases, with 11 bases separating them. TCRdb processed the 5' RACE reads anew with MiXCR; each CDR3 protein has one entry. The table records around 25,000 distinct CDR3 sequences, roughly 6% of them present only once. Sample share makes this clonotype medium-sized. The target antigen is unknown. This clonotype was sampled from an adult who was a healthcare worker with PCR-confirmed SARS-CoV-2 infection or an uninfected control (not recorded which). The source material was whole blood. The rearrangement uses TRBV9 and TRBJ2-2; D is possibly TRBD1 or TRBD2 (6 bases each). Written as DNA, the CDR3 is TGTGCCAGCAGCGTAGCGGGGGCGGTAAACACCGGGGAGCTGTTTTTT. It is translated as CASSVAGAVNTGELFF.